These T cell receptor beta chains were read from a single sample in a study of cytomegalovirus exposure and HLA in healthy donors. Sequencing was performed with immunoSEQ multiplex PCR; in TCRdb, only in-frame clones are kept and a portion is missing. This sample has fewer than 150,000 clones; roughly three quarters occur once, and the top ten carry nearly 5%. Input material: PBMCs. The source of these receptors is a woman aged 50 to 65 in good health and CMV-seronegative. CDR3s include the opening cysteine and the closing phenylalanine or tryptophan. D genes are given only for firm matches. For some rows the clone size is stated as once, few or many, or as a class when expanded; others skip it.

v_call	d_call	j_call	clone_size	cdr3_aa	cdr3_nt
TRBV18	TRBD2	TRBJ2-1	-	CASSPLVVSGGDRQFF	TGTGCCAGCTCACCCCTCGTTGTTAGCGGGGGGGACCGGCAGTTCTTC
TRBV11-3	TRBD2	TRBJ2-1	-	CASSRGGAWNEQFF	TGTGCCAGCAGCCGGGGGGGCGCGTGGAATGAGCAGTTCTTC
TRBV7-6	TRBD1	TRBJ1-4	-	CASSGRTGVGGEKLFF	TGTGCCAGCAGCGGCCGGACAGGGGTTGGAGGTGAAAAACTGTTTTTT
TRBV5-1	-	TRBJ2-2	few	CASGRFSVTGELFF	TGCGCCAGCGGCAGGTTTAGCGTGACCGGGGAGCTGTTTTTT
TRBV5-1	TRBD1	TRBJ1-2	-	CASSRTQRDSASNYGYTF	TGCGCCAGCAGCCGGACGCAACGGGACAGCGCATCTAACTATGGCTACACCTTC
TRBV30	TRBD2	TRBJ2-2	few	CAGSRGLGSVGELFF	TGTGCCGGCTCCCGAGGACTAGGATCGGTCGGGGAGCTGTTTTTT
TRBV20-1	-	TRBJ1-1	-	CSAYLGGEAFF	TGCAGTGCTTATCTAGGCGGTGAAGCTTTCTTT
TRBV4-2	TRBD1	TRBJ1-6	-	CASSQEVTGGNSPLHF	TGTGCCAGCAGCCAAGAAGTTACAGGGGGTAATTCACCCCTCCACTTT
TRBV11-3	TRBD2	TRBJ2-7	-	CASSLGGGSEQYF	TGTGCCAGCAGCTTGGGGGGGGGTTCCGAGCAGTACTTC
TRBV5-1	TRBD1	TRBJ1-4	-	CASSLTGGWEKLFF	TGCGCCAGCAGCTTAACAGGGGGCTGGGAAAAACTGTTTTTT
TRBV4-1	-	TRBJ2-7	-	CASSPRDIVNEQYF	TGCGCCAGCAGCCCCCGGGATATTGTCAACGAGCAGTACTTC
TRBV7-9	-	TRBJ2-1	-	CASSLGSPDEQFF	TGTGCCAGCAGCTTGGGCAGCCCCGATGAGCAGTTCTTC
TRBV19	TRBD1	TRBJ1-2	-	CATKKDSGQGYGYTF	TGTGCCACCAAGAAAGACTCGGGACAGGGCTATGGCTACACCTTC
TRBV18	-	TRBJ1-2	-	CASSPTPAGGDGYTF	TGTGCCAGCTCACCAACTCCTGCGGGGGGCGACGGCTACACCTTC
TRBV30	-	TRBJ1-1	-	CAWSENREMSTEAFF	TGTGCCTGGAGTGAGAACAGGGAAATGAGCACTGAAGCTTTCTTT
TRBV7-9	-	TRBJ1-2	-	CASSLVAGYDYGYTF	TGTGCCAGCAGCTTAGTTGCCGGGTATGACTATGGCTACACCTTC
TRBV6-4	TRBD1	TRBJ2-6	once	CASSERTGGSGANVLTF	TGTGCCAGCAGTGAGAGGACAGGGGGCTCTGGGGCCAACGTCCTGACTTTC
TRBV6-5	TRBD2	TRBJ2-5	few	CASSRPGLEQETQYF	TGTGCCAGCAGCCGCCCCGGACTAGAACAAGAGACCCAGTACTTC
TRBV5-1	TRBD1	TRBJ2-7	-	CASSTQQGASSYEQYF	TGCGCCAGCAGCACCCAACAGGGGGCCAGCTCCTACGAGCAGTACTTC
TRBV28	TRBD1	TRBJ2-5	-	CASSLPGTGETQYF	TGTGCCAGCAGTTTACCAGGGACAGGAGAGACCCAGTACTTC
TRBV6-1	-	TRBJ1-2	-	CASSEPQARYGYTF	TGTGCCAGCAGTGAACCCCAGGCGCGCTATGGCTACACCTTC
TRBV6-5	-	TRBJ1-5	-	CASSYSLYSNQPQHF	TGTGCCAGCAGTTACTCTCTATATAGCAATCAGCCCCAGCATTTT
TRBV19	TRBD1	TRBJ1-2	-	CATSGGAEDYGYTF	TGTGCCACCTCAGGGGGCGCGGAGGACTATGGCTACACCTTC
TRBV4-3	-	TRBJ1-2	-	CASSKTGQSGYTF	TGCGCCAGCAGTAAAACAGGGCAGTCTGGCTACACCTTC
TRBV6-5	-	TRBJ1-2	-	CASSSTQNYGYTF	TGTGCCAGCAGTTCCACACAAAACTATGGCTACACCTTC
TRBV6-4	-	TRBJ2-3	-	CASSDNGNTQYF	TGTGCCAGCAGTGACAACGGGAATACGCAGTATTTT
TRBV2	TRBD1	TRBJ2-7	-	CASSADRVHEQYF	TGTGCCAGCAGTGCGGACAGGGTACACGAGCAGTACTTC